The T cell receptor beta chain under discussion was sequenced for a study of kidney transplant recipient with SARS-CoV-2 infection. This clonotype was seen at least ten times. In TCRdb, the reads were re-called with MiXCR into one record per CDR3 protein. Of under 300,000 distinct CDR3 sequences in the sample, more than 25% were seen once. Deletions cut 7 bases from V and 4 bases from J, with 23 bases between. Germline loops: CDR1 SGDLS, CDR2 YYNGEE. The CDR3 is 16 residues long. The sample was a blood sample, taken at baseline and between days 110 and 120 from a kidney transplant recipient. This chain uses TRBV9 with TRBJ1-2, with D hard to call. The clonotype originates from a young adult male patient who had COVID-19 and was a kidney transplant recipient. Some T cells may be supplied by the graft donor. Here the CDR3 DNA reads TGTGCCAGCGTGATGGGGTACTCAAGAAAGACCTATGGCTACACCTTC. Its translation is CASVMGYSRKTYGYTF. Supplemented by reference TRBV9 and TRBJ1-2, the full variable domain reads DSGVTQTPKHLITATGQRVTLRCSPRSGDLSVYWYQQSLDQGLQFLIQYYNGEERAKGNILERFSAQQFPDLHSELNLSSLELGDSALYFCASVMGYSRKTYGYTFGSGTRLTVV.